The source of this T cell receptor (beta chain) is a study of blood T cell repertoires in COVID-19. The repertoire was sequenced with immunoSEQ multiplex PCR; TCRdb's copy has only in-frame clones and lacks some. Found here are about 270,000 clones, about 89% of them singletons; the top ten hold around 9%. The CDR3 sequence is 15 residues long. Germline V gene lookup returns CDR1 LGHNA and CDR2 YNFKEQ. Trimming shortened V by 0 bases and J by 7 bases, and 15 bases separated the two germline ends. Source material: peripheral blood. The clonotype was recovered from a man aged 35-49 years with active or convalescent COVID-19. The chain uses TRBV4-2 and TRBJ1-2, with D unclear. This CDR3 is CASSQDGSQRLGYTF. CDR3 bases: TGTGCCAGCAGCCAAGATGGGAGTCAACGTCTTGGCTACACCTTC.